Below, one T cell receptor beta chain is given with its context. This specimen belongs to a study of T cells expressing NK-cell markers. TCRdb reprocessed the 5' RACE reads; each CDR3 protein has one entry and no DNA is given. This table lists roughly 160,000 distinct CDR3 sequences. The CDR3 runs 15 residues. Germline V gene lookup returns CDR1 SGHRS and CDR2 YFSETQ. The sequence was obtained from a woman aged 18 to 75 in good health. V and J are TRBV5-1 and TRBJ2-7; the TRBD2 assignment by TCRdb is unverifiable without DNA. The source material was blood T cells: a sorted CD56 or NKG2C T cell subset, CD4+ or CD8+ T cells, or bulk PBMC T cells (not recorded which). Here the CDR3 reads CASSVGLAGGNEQYF.